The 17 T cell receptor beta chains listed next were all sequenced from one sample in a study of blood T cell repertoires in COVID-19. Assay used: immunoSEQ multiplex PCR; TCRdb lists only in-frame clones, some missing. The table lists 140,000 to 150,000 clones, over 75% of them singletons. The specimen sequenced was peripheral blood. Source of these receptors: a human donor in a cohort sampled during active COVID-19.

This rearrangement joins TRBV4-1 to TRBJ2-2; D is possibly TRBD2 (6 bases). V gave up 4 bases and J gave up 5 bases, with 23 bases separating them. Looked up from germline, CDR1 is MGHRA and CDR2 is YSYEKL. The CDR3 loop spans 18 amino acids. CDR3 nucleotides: TGCGCCAGCAGCCTCCGTGGGGGAGCGGGCGGTGTAACCGGGGAGCTGTTTTTT. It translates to CASSLRGGAGGVTGELFF.

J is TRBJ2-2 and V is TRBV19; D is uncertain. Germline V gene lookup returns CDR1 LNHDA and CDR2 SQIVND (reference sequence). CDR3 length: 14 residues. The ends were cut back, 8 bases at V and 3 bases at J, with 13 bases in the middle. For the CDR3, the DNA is TGTGCCAGTTCCCCCTATTTAGACACCGGGGAGCTGTTTTTT. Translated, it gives CASSPYLDTGELFF.

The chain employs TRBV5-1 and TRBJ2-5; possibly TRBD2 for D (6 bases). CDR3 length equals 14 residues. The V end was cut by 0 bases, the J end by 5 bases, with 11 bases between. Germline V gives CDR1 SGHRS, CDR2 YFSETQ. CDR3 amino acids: CASSLGRGGETQYF. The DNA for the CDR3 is TGCGCCAGCAGCTTGGGGCGGGGAGGTGAGACCCAGTACTTC.

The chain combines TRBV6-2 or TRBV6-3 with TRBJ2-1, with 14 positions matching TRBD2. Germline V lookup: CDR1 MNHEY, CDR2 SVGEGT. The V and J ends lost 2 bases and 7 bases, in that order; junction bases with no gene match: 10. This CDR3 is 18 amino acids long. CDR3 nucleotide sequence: TGTGCCAGCAGTTACAACCCACGACTAGCGGGAGGGCCTAATGAGCAGTTCTTC. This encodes CASSYNPRLAGGPNEQFF.

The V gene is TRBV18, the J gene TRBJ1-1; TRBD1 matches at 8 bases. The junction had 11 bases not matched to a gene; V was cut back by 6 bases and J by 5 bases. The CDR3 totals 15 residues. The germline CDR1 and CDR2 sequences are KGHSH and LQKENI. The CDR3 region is CASSLGQGELTEAFF. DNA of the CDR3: TGTGCCAGCTCGCTCGGACAGGGTGAACTAACTGAAGCTTTCTTT.

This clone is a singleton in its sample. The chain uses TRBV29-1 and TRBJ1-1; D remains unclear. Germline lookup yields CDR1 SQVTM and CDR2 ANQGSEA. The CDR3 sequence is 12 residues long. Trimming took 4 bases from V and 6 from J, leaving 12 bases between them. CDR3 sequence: CSVGREGSEAFF. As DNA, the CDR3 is TGCAGCGTTGGGAGGGAGGGCTCTGAAGCTTTCTTT. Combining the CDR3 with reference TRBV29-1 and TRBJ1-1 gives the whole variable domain SAVISQKPSRDICQRGTSLTIQCQVDSQVTMMFWYRQQPGQSLTLIATANQGSEATYESGFVIDKFPISRPNLTFSTLTVSNMSPEDSSIYLCSVGREGSEAFFGQGTRLTVV.

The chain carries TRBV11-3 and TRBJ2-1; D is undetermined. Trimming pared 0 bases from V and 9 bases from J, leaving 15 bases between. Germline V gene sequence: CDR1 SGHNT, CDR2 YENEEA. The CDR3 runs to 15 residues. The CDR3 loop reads CASSLDGVDRREQFF. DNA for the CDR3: TGTGCCAGCAGCTTAGATGGAGTAGATAGACGTGAGCAGTTCTTC. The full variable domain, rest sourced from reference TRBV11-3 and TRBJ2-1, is EAGVVQSPRYKIIEKKQPVAFWCNPISGHNTLYWYLQNLGQGPELLIRYENEEAVDDSQLPKDRFSAERLKGVDSTLKIQPAELGDSAVYLCASSLDGVDRREQFFGPGTRLTVL.

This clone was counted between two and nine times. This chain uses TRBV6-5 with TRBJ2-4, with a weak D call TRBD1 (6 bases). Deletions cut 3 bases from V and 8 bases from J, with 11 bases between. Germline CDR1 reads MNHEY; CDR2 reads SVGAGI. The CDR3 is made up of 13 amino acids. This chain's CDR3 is CASSYGRGDIQYF. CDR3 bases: TGTGCCAGCAGTTATGGCAGGGGCGACATTCAGTACTTC.

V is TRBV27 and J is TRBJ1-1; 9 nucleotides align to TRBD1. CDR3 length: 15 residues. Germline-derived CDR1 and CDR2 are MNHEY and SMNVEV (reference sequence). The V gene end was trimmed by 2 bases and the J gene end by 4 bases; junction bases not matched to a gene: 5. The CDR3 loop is CASSLGQGTATEAFF. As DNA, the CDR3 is TGTGCCAGCAGTTTAGGACAGGGGACTGCCACTGAAGCTTTCTTT.

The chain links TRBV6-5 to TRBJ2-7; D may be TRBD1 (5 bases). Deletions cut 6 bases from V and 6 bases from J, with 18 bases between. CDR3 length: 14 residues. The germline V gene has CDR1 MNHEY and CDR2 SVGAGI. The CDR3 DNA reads TGTGCCAGCAGAGGGGCCCTGGTTATAGGCGAGCAGTACGTC. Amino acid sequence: CASRGALVIGEQYV.

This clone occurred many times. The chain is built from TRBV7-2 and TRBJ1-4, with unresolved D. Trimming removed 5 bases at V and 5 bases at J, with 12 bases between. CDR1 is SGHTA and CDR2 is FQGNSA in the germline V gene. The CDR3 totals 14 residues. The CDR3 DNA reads TGTGCCAGCAGCCCCCGTCACGGGAATGAAAAACTGTTTTTT. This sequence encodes CASSPRHGNEKLFF.

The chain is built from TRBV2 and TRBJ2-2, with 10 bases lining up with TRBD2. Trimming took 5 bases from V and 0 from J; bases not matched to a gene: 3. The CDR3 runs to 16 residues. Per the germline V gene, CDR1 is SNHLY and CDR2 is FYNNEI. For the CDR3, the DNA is TGTGCCAGCAGTCGTAGCGGGGGGACGAACACCGGGGAGCTGTTTTTT. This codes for CASSRSGGTNTGELFF.

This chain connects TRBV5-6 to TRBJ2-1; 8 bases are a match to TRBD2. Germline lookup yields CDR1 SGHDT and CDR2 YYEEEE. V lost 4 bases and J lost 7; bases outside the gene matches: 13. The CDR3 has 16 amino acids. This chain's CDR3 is CASSAQLAEKRNEQFF. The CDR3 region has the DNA TGTGCCAGCAGCGCGCAACTAGCGGAAAAGAGGAATGAGCAGTTCTTC.

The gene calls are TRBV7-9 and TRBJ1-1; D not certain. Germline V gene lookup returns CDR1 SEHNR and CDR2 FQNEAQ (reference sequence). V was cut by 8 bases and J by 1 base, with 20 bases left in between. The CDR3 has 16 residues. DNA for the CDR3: TGTGCCAGCCTAAGCCTCATAAATCGAGGGAACACTGAAGCTTTCTTT. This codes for CASLSLINRGNTEAFF.

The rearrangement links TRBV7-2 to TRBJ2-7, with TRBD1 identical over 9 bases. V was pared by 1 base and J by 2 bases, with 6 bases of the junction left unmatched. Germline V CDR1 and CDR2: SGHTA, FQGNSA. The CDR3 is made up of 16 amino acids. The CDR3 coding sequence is TGTGCCAGCAGCTTAGTTGGGACAGGGCTTACCTACGAGCAGTACTTC. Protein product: CASSLVGTGLTYEQYF.

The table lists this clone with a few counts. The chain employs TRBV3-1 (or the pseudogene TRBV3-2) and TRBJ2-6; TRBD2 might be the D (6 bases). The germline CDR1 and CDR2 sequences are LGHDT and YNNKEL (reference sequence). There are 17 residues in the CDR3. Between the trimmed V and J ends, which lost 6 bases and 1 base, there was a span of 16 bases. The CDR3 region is CASSQEGSGSGANVLTF. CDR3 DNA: TGTGCCAGCAGTCAGGAGGGCAGTGGTTCTGGGGCCAACGTCCTGACTTTC.

Here the CDR3 reads CASSSYRDQPNQPQHF. CDR3 in DNA: TGTGCCAGCAGCTCATACAGGGATCAGCCCAATCAGCCCCAGCATTTT. The chain recombines TRBV11-2 with TRBJ1-5; possible D gene TRBD1, 6 bases. Trimming removed 4 bases from V and 3 bases from J, with 16 bases in between. This CDR3 contains 16 residues. Germline assignment: CDR1 SGHAT and CDR2 FQNNGV.